The 30 T cell receptor beta chains given below trace back to one sample, sequenced in a study of cytomegalovirus exposure and HLA in healthy donors. The PCR used 60 Vbeta and 13 Jbeta primers. The method was immunoSEQ multiplex PCR; TCRdb's version includes in-frame clones alone and lacks a portion of them. Of about 170,000 clones listed, roughly 80% are singletons. The sample taken for sequencing was PBMCs. The source of these receptors is a woman aged 18-30 years in good health and CMV-seronegative.

J is TRBJ2-7 and V is TRBV13; the D gene is possibly TRBD1 (6 bases). CDR1 PRHDT and CDR2 FYEKMQ come from the germline V gene (reference sequence). The CDR3 covers 13 residues. Trimming took 5 bases from V and 4 from J, leaving 12 bases between them. CDR3 nucleotides: TGTGCCAGCAGCACAGGGTCTCAATACGAGCAGTACTTC. Its translation: CASSTGSQYEQYF.

The V and J genes are TRBV19 and TRBJ1-4, with D perhaps matching TRBD1 (6 bases). The CDR3 consists of 16 residues. Germline loops: CDR1 LNHDA, CDR2 SQIVND (reference sequence). The V end lost 5 bases, the J end lost 4 bases, and 17 bases lay between the germline ends. CDR3 region: CASSDLRGRGNEKLFF. For the CDR3, the DNA is TGTGCCAGTAGTGACCTCAGGGGACGCGGTAATGAAAAACTGTTTTTT. The full variable domain, with the rest looked up from reference TRBV19 and TRBJ1-4, is DGGITQSPKYLFRKEGQNVTLSCEQNLNHDAMYWYRQDPGQGLRLIYYSQIVNDFQKGDIAEGYSVSREKKESFPLTVTSAQKNPTAFYLCASSDLRGRGNEKLFFGSGTQLSVL.

V and J are TRBV28 and TRBJ1-1, with TRBD1 identical over 9 bases. Losses at the gene ends were 5 bases for V and 2 bases for J; bases not matched to a gene: 12. The CDR3 runs 17 residues. Germline loops: CDR1 MDHEN, CDR2 SYDVKM. The CDR3 protein is CASSPTGQGKINTEAFF. The CDR3 DNA reads TGTGCCAGCAGTCCGACGGGACAGGGAAAGATCAACACTGAAGCTTTCTTT.

V gene TRBV28 combines with J gene TRBJ1-2; D is uncertain. Trimming removed 2 bases at V and 7 bases at J, with 20 bases between. The CDR3 totals 16 residues. Germline lookup yields CDR1 MDHEN and CDR2 SYDVKM. CDR3 residues: CASSLEGGSGMFGYTF. The CDR3 bases are TGTGCCAGCAGTTTAGAGGGCGGATCAGGCATGTTTGGCTACACCTTC.

The CDR3, as DNA: TGTGCCAGCAGCCAAGATTTGCTAGCGGGAGGGTACGAGCAGTACTTC. Amino acid sequence: CASSQDLLAGGYEQYF. J is TRBJ2-7 and V is TRBV4-2, with 12 bases identical to TRBD2. The junction had 4 bases not matched to a gene; V was cut back by 0 bases and J by 4 bases. This CDR3 has 16 amino acids. CDR1 LGHNA and CDR2 YNFKEQ come from the germline V gene.

This sequence joins TRBV18 and TRBJ2-1; 8 nucleotides agree with TRBD2. V lost 0 bases and J lost 8; bases outside the gene matches: 3. The CDR3 is 14 amino acids. Germline CDR1 KGHSH, CDR2 LQKENI. The CDR3 sequence: CASSPPEREHEQFF. In DNA, the CDR3 is TGTGCCAGCTCACCACCAGAGCGGGAGCATGAGCAGTTCTTC.

This clone was seen only a few times. This chain joins TRBV5-6 and TRBJ1-3, with D unresolved. Germline V gene lookup returns CDR1 SGHDT and CDR2 YYEEEE. The CDR3 runs 13 residues. Trimming pared 3 bases from V and 7 bases from J, leaving 11 bases between. The CDR3 nucleotides are TGTGCCAGCAGCTCTCTTAGCGGGAACACCATATATTTT. It translates to CASSSLSGNTIYF.

The chain is built from TRBV7-6 and TRBJ2-3; 14 bases map to TRBD2. The germline V gene has CDR1 SGHVS and CDR2 FNYEAQ. The CDR3 consists of 15 residues. The junction had 6 bases not matched to a gene; V was cut back by 5 bases and J by 8 bases. Here the CDR3 reads CASSPGLAGEGTQYF. CDR3 coding DNA: TGTGCCAGCAGCCCGGGACTAGCGGGAGAAGGTACGCAGTATTTT. Filled out from reference TRBV7-6 and TRBJ2-3, the complete variable domain reads GAGVSQSPRYKVTKRGQDVALRCDPISGHVSLYWYRQALGQGPEFLTYFNYEAQQDKSGLPNDRFSAERPEGSISTLTIQRTEQRDSAMYRCASSPGLAGEGTQYFGPGTRLTVL.

This clone showed up just a few times. V is TRBV11-3 and J is TRBJ2-5; tentative D call: TRBD2 (6 bases). V was clipped by 0 bases and J by 5 bases, with 7 bases between them. CDR1 and CDR2 from the germline V gene are SGHNT and YENEEA. This CDR3 has 13 amino acids. The CDR3 coding sequence is TGTGCCAGCAGCTTAGATGGGACTGAGACCCAGTACTTC. This encodes CASSLDGTETQYF.

The genes are TRBV7-9 and TRBJ2-3; 9 bases fit TRBD1. Germline lookup yields CDR1 SEHNR and CDR2 FQNEAQ (reference sequence). This CDR3 region has 17 residues. V was clipped by 3 bases and J by 7 bases; unmatched bases: 14. The CDR3 sequence: CASSFIPYDRGFYTQYF. CDR3 nucleotides: TGTGCCAGCAGCTTTATCCCCTACGACAGGGGGTTTTATACGCAGTATTTT.

This clone came up once. The genes are TRBV29-1 and TRBJ2-2, with TRBD2 as a possible D gene (6 bases). Germline loops: CDR1 SQVTM, CDR2 ANQGSEA. CDR3 size: 16 residues. V was pared by 0 bases and J by 4 bases, with 15 bases between. CDR3 nucleotides: TGCAGCGTTGAAGATCTTATCCAGGGAGGCACCGGGGAGCTGTTTTTT. It yields the protein CSVEDLIQGGTGELFF.

The chain is built from TRBV5-1 and TRBJ2-3, with 7 bases lining up with TRBD1. The V gene's germline CDR1 is SGHRS and CDR2 YFSETQ. Trimming removed 4 bases from V and 0 bases from J; junction bases left unmatched: 5. The CDR3 runs 15 residues. CDR3 amino acids: CASSIQGSSTDTQYF. CDR3 nucleotide sequence: TGCGCCAGCAGCATACAGGGGTCTAGCACAGATACGCAGTATTTT.

The CDR3: CASRSDVGLYGYTF. The CDR3 nucleotides are TGTGCCAGCAGATCGGACGTGGGGCTCTATGGCTACACCTTC. The chain has TRBV2 and TRBJ1-2; possibly TRBD1 for D (5 bases). CDR3 length equals 14 residues. The germline V gene has CDR1 SNHLY and CDR2 FYNNEI. Trimming cost V 6 bases and J 4 bases, with 15 bases left between them.

The chain couples TRBV28 to TRBJ2-3, with 10 bases matching TRBD1. Per germline, CDR1 MDHEN and CDR2 SYDVKM. The J segment lost 5 bases and the V segment lost 8 bases, leaving 7 bases of the junction unmatched. The CDR3 sequence is 14 residues long. The CDR3: CASRDRGGLDTQYF. DNA for the CDR3: TGTGCCAGCCGGGACAGGGGAGGGTTAGATACGCAGTATTTT.

This chain uses TRBV10-3 with TRBJ1-1, with a possible D match to TRBD1 (6 bases). This CDR3 spans 17 amino acids. Germline assignment: CDR1 ENHRY and CDR2 SYGVKD. The V end was cut by 6 bases, the J end by 3 bases, with 23 bases between. The CDR3 region is CAISPGEEGRGYTEAFF. The CDR3 DNA follows: TGTGCCATCAGCCCTGGGGAAGAGGGCAGGGGATACACTGAAGCTTTCTTT.

Only a few counts were recorded for this clone. In DNA, the CDR3 is TGTGCCAGCAGTTTATTTGGGACTAGCGGGAGGCGCACAGATACGCAGTATTTT. Protein sequence: CASSLFGTSGRRTDTQYF. The genes are TRBV28 and TRBJ2-3, with 15 bases aligning to TRBD2. The germline CDR1 and CDR2 sequences are MDHEN and SYDVKM. The CDR3 consists of 18 residues. V shed 1 base and J 1 base; nucleotides not matched to a gene: 3.

J is TRBJ2-7 and V is TRBV7-2, with 7 bases identical to TRBD1. Germline V gene lookup returns CDR1 SGHTA and CDR2 FQGNSA. Losses at the gene ends were 5 bases for V and 0 bases for J; bases not matched to a gene: 10. The length of the CDR3 is 16 residues. CDR3 region: CASSRDPDRSSYEQYF. CDR3 DNA sequence: TGTGCCAGCAGCCGAGACCCGGACAGGAGCTCCTACGAGCAGTACTTC. The full variable domain, its missing parts supplied by reference TRBV7-2 and TRBJ2-7, is GAGVSQSPSNKVTEKGKDVELRCDPISGHTALYWYRQSLGQGLEFLIYFQGNSAPDKSGLPSDRFSAERTGGSVSTLTIQRTQQEDSAVYLCASSRDPDRSSYEQYFGPGTRLTVT.

The V call is TRBV28, the J call TRBJ1-2; D uncertain. This CDR3 region has 13 residues. Germline assignment: CDR1 MDHEN and CDR2 SYDVKM. Trimming pared 3 bases from V and 7 bases from J, leaving 12 bases between. The CDR3 reads CASSFYRGGGYTF. The CDR3 nucleotides are TGTGCCAGCAGTTTTTACCGGGGTGGTGGCTACACCTTC.

The V call is TRBV10-3, the J call TRBJ2-5; unclear D gene. Germline CDR1 is ENHRY and CDR2 is SYGVKD. Trimming cost V 0 bases and J 11 bases, with 19 bases left between them. The length of the CDR3 is 15 residues. The CDR3 DNA follows: TGTGCCATCAGTGAGTCTACAGCTGAAAGAGATGAGCAGTACTTC. It codes for CAISESTAERDEQYF.

V usage is TRBV6-1 and J usage is TRBJ2-2; TRBD1 is a possible D gene (6 bases). Germline CDR1 is MNHNS and CDR2 is SASEGT. V lost 2 bases, J lost 0 bases, and 13 bases lay in between. CDR3 length: 17 amino acids. This CDR3 reads CASSEYGTYANTGELFF. The CDR3 coding sequence is TGTGCCAGCAGTGAATACGGGACATACGCGAACACCGGGGAGCTGTTTTTT.

V and J are TRBV27 and TRBJ1-6, with 7 nucleotides matching TRBD1. CDR3 length: 14 residues. Per the germline V gene, CDR1 is MNHEY and CDR2 is SMNVEV (reference sequence). V gave up 10 bases and J gave up 8 bases; unmatched junction bases: 11. The CDR3 DNA is TGTGCCACTAGGACAGGCTCGGAGTATTCACCCCTCCACTTT. Protein product: CATRTGSEYSPLHF.

This clone was seen just once. The genes are TRBV28 and TRBJ1-2, with 7 positions matching TRBD1. The CDR3 totals 15 residues. The V gene's germline CDR1 is MDHEN and CDR2 SYDVKM. V gave up 2 bases and J gave up 8 bases; unmatched junction bases: 11. CDR3 protein: CASSLPPYRGGGYTF. The CDR3 nucleotides read TGTGCCAGCAGTTTACCCCCCTACAGGGGAGGCGGCTACACCTTC.

V usage is TRBV11-3 and J usage is TRBJ2-7; 11 bases agree with TRBD2. The CDR3 runs to 19 residues. V was pared by 2 bases and J by 1 base, with 13 bases of the junction left unmatched. Germline CDR1 reads SGHNT; CDR2 reads YENEEA. The CDR3 loop is CASSLKGRWGLADSYEQYF. The CDR3 DNA reads as TGTGCCAGCAGCTTAAAAGGACGGTGGGGACTAGCGGATTCCTACGAGCAGTACTTC. The full variable domain, rest sourced from reference TRBV11-3 and TRBJ2-7, is EAGVVQSPRYKIIEKKQPVAFWCNPISGHNTLYWYLQNLGQGPELLIRYENEEAVDDSQLPKDRFSAERLKGVDSTLKIQPAELGDSAVYLCASSLKGRWGLADSYEQYFGPGTRLTVT.

The chain links TRBV10-3 to TRBJ2-7, with 11 positions matching TRBD2. CDR1 ENHRY and CDR2 SYGVKD come from the germline V gene. Trimming took 4 bases from V and 3 from J; bases not matched to a gene: 14. CDR3 size: 18 residues. In nucleotides, the CDR3 is TGTGCCATCAGTGGATTAGCGGGAGGGAGGGGGTTGGTCTACGAGCAGTACTTC. This sequence encodes CAISGLAGGRGLVYEQYF.

The chain recombines TRBV28 with TRBJ2-2; D may be TRBD2 (5 bases). Looked up from germline, CDR1 is MDHEN and CDR2 is SYDVKM. The CDR3 is 15 residues long. Trimming took 5 bases from V and 3 from J, leaving 13 bases between them. CDR3 coding DNA: TGTGCCAGCAGTCCCCTCGGGGTATACACCGGGGAGCTGTTTTTT. Its protein product is CASSPLGVYTGELFF.

This clone showed up just once. V is TRBV10-1 and J is TRBJ2-3, with a possible D match to TRBD2 (5 bases). The CDR3 is 14 residues long. Germline lookup yields CDR1 WNHNN and CDR2 SYGVQD (reference sequence). Trimming pared 4 bases from V and 4 bases from J, leaving 12 bases between. The CDR3 is CASSAQLVPDTQYF. CDR3 DNA sequence: TGCGCCAGCAGTGCCCAACTAGTCCCAGATACGCAGTATTTT.

The rearrangement joins TRBV28 to TRBJ2-7; a weak D match, TRBD2 (6 bases). CDR1 is MDHEN and CDR2 is SYDVKM in the germline V gene. V dropped 5 bases and J dropped 2 bases, with 16 bases sitting between them. This CDR3 has 15 residues. Written as DNA, the CDR3 is TGTGCCAGCAGTCCCCGCGGGACGGGAACCTACGAGCAGTACTTC. Translated: CASSPRGTGTYEQYF.

This clone appeared a single time. The chain has TRBV7-2 and TRBJ1-3, with TRBD1 identical over 9 bases. This CDR3 spans 18 amino acids. CDR1 is SGHTA and CDR2 is FQGNSA in the germline V gene. J lost 1 base, V lost 3 bases, and 10 bases had no gene match. CDR3 bases: TGTGCCAGCAGCTTCGGACAGGGGAGGTCTCCATCTGGAAACACCATATATTTT. Translated: CASSFGQGRSPSGNTIYF.

This clone was counted between two and nine times. The chain employs TRBV10-3 and TRBJ2-7, with TRBD2 identical over 10 bases. The germline CDR1 and CDR2 sequences are ENHRY and SYGVKD. This CDR3 has 15 residues. Trimming cost V 4 bases and J 3 bases; bases outside gene matches: 6. Here the CDR3 DNA reads TGTGCCATCAGTGCTGGGACTAGCGCAATCTACGAGCAGTACTTC. Its translation is CAISAGTSAIYEQYF.

To note about this clone: Other DNA sequences from this sample encode an identical CDR3 as well. V and J are TRBV10-3 and TRBJ2-7; 8 nucleotides match TRBD2. V trimming: 6 bases; J trimming: 6 bases; junction bases outside the gene matches: 10. Germline V gene sequence: CDR1 ENHRY, CDR2 SYGVKD. The CDR3 spans 14 residues. The CDR3 loop is CAIRAAGLGSEQYF. The CDR3 DNA reads as TGTGCCATCAGGGCAGCGGGACTAGGGAGCGAGCAGTACTTC.